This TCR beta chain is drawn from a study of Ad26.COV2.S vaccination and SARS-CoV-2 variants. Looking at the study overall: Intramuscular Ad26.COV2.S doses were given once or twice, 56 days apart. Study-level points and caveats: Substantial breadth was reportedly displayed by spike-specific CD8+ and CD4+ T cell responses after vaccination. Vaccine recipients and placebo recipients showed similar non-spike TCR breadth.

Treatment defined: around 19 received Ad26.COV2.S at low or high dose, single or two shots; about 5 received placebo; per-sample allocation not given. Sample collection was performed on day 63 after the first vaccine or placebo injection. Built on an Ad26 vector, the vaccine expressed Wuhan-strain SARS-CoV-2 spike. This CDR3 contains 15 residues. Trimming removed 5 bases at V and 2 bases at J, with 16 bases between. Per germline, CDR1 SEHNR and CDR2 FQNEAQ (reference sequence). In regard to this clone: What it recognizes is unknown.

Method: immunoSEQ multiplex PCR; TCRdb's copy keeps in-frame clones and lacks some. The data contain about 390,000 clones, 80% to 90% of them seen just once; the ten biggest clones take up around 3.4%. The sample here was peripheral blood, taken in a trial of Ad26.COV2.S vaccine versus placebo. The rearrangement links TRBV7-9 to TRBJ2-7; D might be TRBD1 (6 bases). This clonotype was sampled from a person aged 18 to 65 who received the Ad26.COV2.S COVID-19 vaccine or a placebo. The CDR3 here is CASSLPGTPTYEQYF. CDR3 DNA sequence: TGTGCCAGCAGCCTTCCCGGGACACCCACCTACGAGCAGTACTTC.